These 20 T cell receptor beta chains came from one sample sequenced in a study of post-analysis software for immune sequencing data. The library was made from cDNA and included unique molecular identifiers. MiXCR, applied by TCRdb to the PCR reads, yields one record per CDR3 protein. The table includes about 160,000 distinct CDR3 sequences, about 37% detected once. The sample was blood, taken after autologous hematopoietic stem cell transplantation. Every receptor here comes from a girl under 18 with multiple sclerosis.

The chain uses TRBV29-1 and TRBJ2-1; D is ambiguous. Germline V gene sequence: CDR1 SQVTM, CDR2 ANQGSEA. With 3 bases removed from V and 4 bases from J, the gap between germline ends came to 4 bases. This CDR3 has 11 residues. The CDR3 region is CSVESYNEQFF. The DNA of the CDR3 is TGCAGCGTTGAGTCGTACAATGAGCAGTTCTTC.

This chain links TRBV6-6 with TRBJ1-5; 9 nucleotides agree with TRBD1. This CDR3 comprises 16 residues. Looked up from germline, CDR1 is MNHNY and CDR2 is SVGAGI (reference sequence). The V gene end was trimmed by 2 bases and the J gene end by 4 bases; junction bases not matched to a gene: 6. The CDR3 nucleotides are TGTGCCAGCAGTTACCTCCAGGACAGGGGAAATCAGCCCCAGCATTTT. Translating it yields CASSYLQDRGNQPQHF.

This clonotype has just a few counts. The chain is built from TRBV6-5 and TRBJ1-4; tentatively, D is TRBD1 (5 bases). Trimming took off 8 bases at V and 7 bases at J, with 17 bases between the two ends. Per the germline V gene, CDR1 is MNHEY and CDR2 is SVGAGI. The CDR3 extends over 14 amino acids. In DNA, the CDR3 is TGTGCCAGCGGTAGGGGCCCGTCCGTTGAAAAACTGTTTTTT. Amino acid sequence: CASGRGPSVEKLFF.

This clonotype occurred a few times. This rearrangement joins TRBV20-1 to TRBJ2-7; 8 bases map to TRBD1. This CDR3 contains 14 residues. V shed 5 bases, J shed 5 bases, and the junction held 11 bases outside the gene matches. Germline CDR1 reads DFQATT; CDR2 reads SNEGSKA (reference sequence). The CDR3 DNA is TGCAGTGCTTCTCCTCGGACAGGGATAAACGAGCAGTACTTC. Translation gives CSASPRTGINEQYF.

This chain joins TRBV12-3 or TRBV12-4 and TRBJ2-5; D is uncertain. The CDR3 extends over 13 amino acids. The V end lost 1 base, the J end lost 1 base, and 4 bases lay between the germline ends. This CDR3 is CASSLGIQETQYF. CDR3 sequence (DNA): TGTGCCAGCAGTTTAGGCATCCAAGAGACCCAGTACTTC.

This clonotype was observed a handful of times. J is TRBJ2-4 and V is TRBV7-9; D unresolved. The CDR3 consists of 14 residues. V lost 6 bases and J 0 bases, leaving 9 bases between the germline ends. Germline assignment: CDR1 SEHNR and CDR2 FQNEAQ (reference sequence). The CDR3, as DNA: TGTGCCAGCAGGCCGACCGCAGCCAAAAACATTCAGTACTTC. As protein: CASRPTAAKNIQYF.

This chain links TRBV7-2 with TRBJ1-5, with D hard to call. The germline V and J ends were trimmed by 8 bases and 7 bases, with 15 bases remaining between them. This CDR3 is built from 13 residues. Per germline, CDR1 SGHTA and CDR2 FQGNSA. The CDR3 nucleotides read TGTGCCAGCGGGAGGGTAACGGACCAGCCCCAGCATTTT. This codes for CASGRVTDQPQHF. Full variable domain (remainder filled in from reference TRBV7-2 and TRBJ1-5): GAGVSQSPSNKVTEKGKDVELRCDPISGHTALYWYRQSLGQGLEFLIYFQGNSAPDKSGLPSDRFSAERTGGSVSTLTIQRTQQEDSAVYLCASGRVTDQPQHFGDGTRLSIL.

This clonotype was counted between two and nine times. One junction end disagrees with the germline gene, perhaps due to a read error. The chain recombines TRBV18 with TRBJ2-6; weak D call: TRBD2 (7 bases). This CDR3 region has 15 residues. Germline V gene lookup returns CDR1 KGHSH and CDR2 LQKENI. In DNA, the CDR3 is TGTGCCAGCCCACCCGGGGGGCTTGGGGCCAACGTCCTGACTTTC. This encodes CASPPGGLGANVLTF. Drawing the rest from reference TRBV18 and TRBJ2-6, the complete variable domain is NAGVMQNPRHLVRRRGQEARLRCSPMKGHSHVYWYRQLPEEGLKFMVYLQKENIIDESGMPKERFSAEFPKEGPSILRIQQVVRGDSAAYFCASPPGGLGANVLTFGAGSRLTVL.

The V call is TRBV12-3 or TRBV12-4, the J call TRBJ1-5, with 12 bases lining up with TRBD1. Germline trimming cut 7 bases from V and 7 bases from J; bases unmatched to any gene: 11. There are 16 residues in the CDR3. The chain's CDR3 is CASTTSGQGARQPQHF. The CDR3 bases are TGTGCCAGCACCACCTCGGGACAGGGGGCAAGGCAGCCCCAGCATTTT.

This clonotype was recorded at least ten times. The chain recombines TRBV12-3 or TRBV12-4 with TRBJ2-1; 13 bases fit TRBD2. CDR3 size: 14 residues. The J segment lost 10 bases and the V segment lost 5 bases, leaving 5 bases of the junction unmatched. The CDR3 is CASSGLAGVGEQFF. The CDR3 bases are TGTGCCAGCAGTGGACTAGCGGGAGTGGGAGAGCAGTTCTTC.

The V and J genes are TRBV7-2 and TRBJ2-5; D possibly matches TRBD1 or TRBD2 (5 bases each). The germline V gene encodes CDR1 SGHTA and CDR2 FQGNSA. This CDR3 comprises 15 residues. V lost 5 bases and J lost 5, with 18 bases in between. In DNA, the CDR3 is TGTGCCAGCAGCCCCCAATCGGGGACGGGGGAGACCCAGTACTTC. Translation gives CASSPQSGTGETQYF.

This clonotype has more than one count but fewer than ten. The V gene is TRBV5-1, the J gene TRBJ1-1; tentative D call: TRBD1 (5 bases). There are 13 residues in the CDR3. Looked up from germline, CDR1 is SGHRS and CDR2 is YFSETQ. Trimming cost V 5 bases and J 3 bases, with 11 bases left between them. In DNA, the CDR3 is TGCGCCAGCAGGGGGGGAGGGGACACTGAAGCTTTCTTT. Protein sequence: CASRGGGDTEAFF.

CDR3 amino acids: CASSPTRGSTDTQYF. The DNA for the CDR3 is TGTGCCAGCAGCCCAACCCGGGGGAGCACAGATACGCAGTATTTT. This chain connects TRBV7-9 to TRBJ2-3, with D tentatively TRBD2 (6 bases). In germline, CDR1 is SEHNR, CDR2 FQNEAQ (reference sequence). V shed 5 bases and J shed 0 bases, with 12 bases lying between them. The CDR3 has 15 residues.

This clonotype was seen a handful of times. The J gene is TRBJ2-7, the V gene TRBV11-1; 8 bases fit TRBD2. V shed 5 bases, J shed 9 bases, and the junction held 15 bases outside the gene matches. The germline CDR1 and CDR2 sequences are SGHAT and FQDESV (reference sequence). This CDR3 contains 15 residues. CDR3 loop: CASSRAGVERRRQYF. The CDR3 region has the DNA TGTGCCAGCAGCCGAGCGGGAGTCGAACGTAGACGGCAGTACTTC.

CDR3: CAWGHQNEQFF. The CDR3, as DNA: TGTGCCTGGGGGCACCAAAATGAGCAGTTCTTC. This sequence joins TRBV30 and TRBJ2-1; D is uncertain. The CDR3 contains 11 residues. Germline CDR1 reads GTSNPN; CDR2 reads SVGIG (reference sequence). V was cut by 5 bases and J by 7 bases, with 9 bases left in between.

The gene calls are TRBV25-1 and TRBJ2-1; TRBD2 matches at 9 bases. There are 14 residues in the CDR3. Germline V CDR1 and CDR2: MGHDK, SYGVNS. V dropped 4 bases and J dropped 7; count of bases not matched to a gene: 5. This CDR3 is CASSVRGGANEQFF. The CDR3 DNA follows: TGTGCCAGCAGTGTTCGCGGGGGGGCGAATGAGCAGTTCTTC. The variable domain in full, completed from reference TRBV25-1 and TRBJ2-1, reads EADIYQTPRYLVIGTGKKITLECSQTMGHDKMYWYQQDPGMELHLIHYSYGVNSTEKGDLSSESTVSRIRTEHFPLTLESARPSHTSQYLCASSVRGGANEQFFGPGTRLTVL.

The gene calls are TRBV6-5 and TRBJ2-7; unclear D gene. V was pared by 4 bases and J by 0 bases, with 10 bases between. This CDR3 has 14 amino acids. CDR1 MNHEY and CDR2 SVGAGI come from the germline V gene. This CDR3 reads CASSSSGYSYEQYF. The DNA for the CDR3 is TGTGCCAGCAGTTCCTCAGGTTACTCCTACGAGCAGTACTTC.

The chain links TRBV5-5 to TRBJ2-5; TRBD1 is a possible D gene (6 bases). The V gene lost 3 bases and the J gene lost 5 bases, with 14 bases spanning the gap. This CDR3 contains 14 residues. Germline loops: CDR1 SGHKS, CDR2 YYEKEE (reference sequence). In DNA form, the CDR3 reads TGTGCCAGCAGCTGGGACACCCCTGGGGAGACCCAGTACTTC. Translated, it gives CASSWDTPGETQYF.

The sample holds a few counts of this clonotype. The rearrangement joins TRBV20-1 to TRBJ2-5, with D perhaps TRBD1 (6 bases). This CDR3 comprises 15 residues. Germline lookup yields CDR1 DFQATT and CDR2 SNEGSKA (reference sequence). Trimming cost V 1 base and J 1 base, with 13 bases left between them. CDR3 nucleotide sequence: TGCAGTGCTAGAGCTAGAGGACAGATCCAAGAGACCCAGTACTTC. Residues: CSARARGQIQETQYF.

The chain combines TRBV20-1 with TRBJ2-3, with 11 bases identical to TRBD2. Germline V gene sequence: CDR1 DFQATT, CDR2 SNEGSKA (reference sequence). CDR3 length: 13 amino acids. CDR3 bases: TGCAGGAGCAGTAGCGGGAGGGCAGATACGCAGTATTTT. Protein: CRSSSGRADTQYF.